This TCR beta chain emerged from a study of cytomegalovirus exposure and HLA in healthy donors. Broader study findings: The CMV antigen specificity of a few CMV-associated chains was confirmed through in vitro analysis.

Repertoires were generated with immunoSEQ multiplex PCR, while TCRdb's copy carries only in-frame clones and drops some. Here the sample spans over 70,000 clones, roughly 94% being singletons. As for this clone: The antigen is undetermined.

The sequence came from a woman aged 18-35 years in good health and CMV-seronegative. Sequencing was done on a sample of PBMCs.

DNA of the CDR3: TGTGCCAGCAGCTTAGACTGGGGGCGCACAGATACGCAGTATTTT. Translated, it gives CASSLDWGRTDTQYF. V is TRBV7-2 and J is TRBJ2-3; D is possibly TRBD1 (6 bases). The CDR3 has 15 amino acids. Germline assignment: CDR1 SGHTA and CDR2 FQGNSA. Trimming removed 1 base at V and 1 base at J, with 9 bases between.